This T cell receptor (beta chain) derives from a study of T cells in Graves' hyperthyroidism and ophthalmopathy. Whole-study results and caveats: Ophthalmopathy was predicted by the model a median of around 5.9 months ahead of onset. Most clonotypes expanded in thyroid above 0.001 were likewise present in blood.

Many counts were recorded for this clonotype. Its antigen is unknown. Amplified TCR beta CDR3 regions came from RNA transcripts. Carried out on the TCR CDR3, a first-round RT-PCR used the HTBI primer set. From the multiplex PCR reads, TCRdb called clonotypes with MiXCR, one entry per CDR3 protein. Altogether some 550,000 distinct CDR3 sequences are present, around 16% being singletons, with the ten largest covering around 3.5%. For ophthalmopathy patients, the Clinical Activity Score was at least 3 and the NOSPECS grade at least 4; duration was under 3 months. This CDR3 has 14 residues. The V end lost 3 bases, the J end lost 8 bases, and 15 bases lay between the germline ends.

The sample was blood. The rearrangement uses TRBV12-3 or TRBV12-4 and TRBJ2-3; D is possibly TRBD2 (6 bases). The TCR originated in a woman in her thirties or forties with Graves' ophthalmopathy. DNA for the CDR3: TGTGCCAGCAGTTTTAGGGACTTAGGAGCTACGCAGTATTTT. Protein sequence: CASSFRDLGATQYF.